This T cell receptor beta chain was documented in a study of CD8 T cells in ankylosing spondylitis. General observations from the study: A motif in TCR beta, a set of under ten highly homologous variants, appeared characteristic of ankylosing spondylitis blood.

The table lists this clonotype with many counts. The antigen is undetermined. The CDR3 runs to 13 residues. CDR1 is SGHTA, CDR2 FQGNSA, per germline. Trimming removed 6 bases from V and 2 bases from J, with 11 bases in between. Using its own MiXCR run on the 5' RACE reads, TCRdb lists one record per CDR3 protein. The data show 200,000 to 250,000 distinct CDR3 sequences, around 7.9% seen once. The chain recombines TRBV7-2 with TRBJ2-7; D ambiguous. The sample consisted of blood, either unsorted or a sorted T cell fraction (not recorded which). This sequence was found in a male donor with ankylosing spondylitis. CDR3 loop: CASRDLAAYEQYF. CDR3 nucleotides: TGTGCCAGCAGGGACCTGGCAGCCTACGAGCAGTACTTC.